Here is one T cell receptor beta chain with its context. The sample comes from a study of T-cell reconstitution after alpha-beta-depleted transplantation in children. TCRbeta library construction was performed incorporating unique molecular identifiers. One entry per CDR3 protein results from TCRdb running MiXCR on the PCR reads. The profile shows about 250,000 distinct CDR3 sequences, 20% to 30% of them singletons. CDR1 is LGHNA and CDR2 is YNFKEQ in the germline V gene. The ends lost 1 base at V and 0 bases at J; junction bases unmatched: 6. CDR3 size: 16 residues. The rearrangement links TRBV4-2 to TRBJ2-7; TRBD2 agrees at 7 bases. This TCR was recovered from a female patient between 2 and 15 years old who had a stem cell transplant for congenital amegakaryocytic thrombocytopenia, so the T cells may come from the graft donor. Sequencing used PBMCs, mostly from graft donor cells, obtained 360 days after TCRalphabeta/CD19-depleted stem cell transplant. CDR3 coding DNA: TGTGCCAGCAGCCAAGTTGGGACTACGAGCTCCTACGAGCAGTACTTC. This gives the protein CASSQVGTTSSYEQYF.